Shown below are 17 T cell receptor beta chains from a single sample sequenced in a study of blood T cell repertoires in COVID-19. Repertoires were generated with immunoSEQ multiplex PCR, while TCRdb's copy carries only in-frame clones and drops some. This sample has some 130,000 clones, with approximately 88% found just once. The source material was peripheral blood. The receptor set was obtained from a woman aged 80 or over with acute or convalescent COVID-19.

The chain has TRBV27 and TRBJ2-1; TRBD2 might be the D (6 bases). The CDR3 has 16 amino acids. V lost 6 bases to trimming and J lost 5 bases, with 20 bases between them. Germline V CDR1 and CDR2: MNHEY, SMNVEV (reference sequence). The CDR3 loop is CASRTLGAGGHNEQFF. The CDR3, as DNA: TGTGCCAGCAGGACCCTAGGGGCCGGAGGGCACAATGAGCAGTTCTTC.

This chain uses TRBV5-6 with TRBJ2-1; the D is unclear. The CDR3 loop spans 16 amino acids. Germline V gene lookup returns CDR1 SGHDT and CDR2 YYEEEE. V was cut by 5 bases and J by 3 bases, with 18 bases left in between. The CDR3 DNA reads as TGTGCCAGCAGAAAGTTGGCGGTCCCCTTCTACAATGAGCAGTTCTTC. Translation: CASRKLAVPFYNEQFF.

This rearrangement joins TRBV6-1 to TRBJ1-5, with D uncertain. Trimming took 2 bases from V and 0 from J, leaving 5 bases between them. The CDR3 contains 14 residues. Germline V gives CDR1 MNHNS, CDR2 SASEGT. The DNA for the CDR3 is TGTGCCAGCAGTGAACACGGTAGCAATCAGCCCCAGCATTTT. This translates into CASSEHGSNQPQHF.

The J gene is TRBJ1-6, the V gene TRBV5-6; 9 nucleotides line up with TRBD1. Germline CDR1 SGHDT, CDR2 YYEEEE. This CDR3 contains 14 residues. The V gene end was trimmed by 4 bases and the J gene end by 9 bases; junction bases not matched to a gene: 5. CDR3 loop: CASSENRGRSPLHF. CDR3 DNA sequence: TGTGCCAGCAGCGAAAACAGGGGGCGTTCACCCCTCCACTTT.

V gene TRBV5-1 combines with J gene TRBJ2-1; 10 bases fit TRBD2. This CDR3 region has 16 residues. V lost 4 bases, J lost 10 bases, and 14 bases stayed unmatched. Germline lookup yields CDR1 SGHRS and CDR2 YFSETQ. The CDR3 protein is CASSPLSGGAKGEQFF. The CDR3 nucleotides are TGCGCCAGCAGCCCCCTGAGCGGGGGGGCAAAGGGGGAGCAGTTCTTC. Full variable domain (outside the CDR3, taken from reference TRBV5-1 and TRBJ2-1): KAGVTQTPRYLIKTRGQQVTLSCSPISGHRSVSWYQQTPGQGLQFLFEYFSETQRNKGNFPGRFSGRQFSNSRSEMNVSTLELGDSALYLCASSPLSGGAKGEQFFGPGTRLTVL.

Comments on this clone: A read error may produce the germline difference seen at one junction end. The CDR3 DNA is TGTGCCAGCAGTTACGCCGGTACAGAATCGACCTACGGGCAGTACTTC. Amino acid sequence: CASSYAGTESTYGQYF. This chain uses TRBV6-5 with TRBJ2-7; unclear D gene. This CDR3 has 16 amino acids. The V gene's germline CDR1 is MNHEY and CDR2 SVGAGI.

CDR3 sequence reads: CASRRQGNNSPLHF. CDR3 DNA sequence: TGTGCCAGCAGACGACAGGGAAATAATTCACCCCTCCACTTT. The rearrangement joins TRBV5-5 to TRBJ1-6; 7 bases are a match to TRBD1. CDR1 and CDR2 from the germline V gene are SGHKS and YYEKEE (reference sequence). J was trimmed by 5 bases and V by 5 bases; bases with no gene match: 4. The CDR3 length is 14 residues. The full variable domain, with the rest looked up from reference TRBV5-5 and TRBJ1-6, is DAGVTQSPTHLIKTRGQQVTLRCSPISGHKSVSWYQQVLGQGPQFIFQYYEKEERGRGNFPDRFSARQFPNYSSELNVNALLLGDSALYLCASRRQGNNSPLHFGNGTRLTVT.

The chain links TRBV7-9 to TRBJ2-7; TRBD2 matches at 12 bases. Germline V lookup: CDR1 SEHNR, CDR2 FQNEAQ (reference sequence). The CDR3 consists of 16 residues. Germline trimming cut 3 bases from V and 2 bases from J; bases unmatched to any gene: 5. The CDR3 sequence is CASSFPSGGEAYEQYF. The CDR3 DNA follows: TGTGCCAGCAGCTTTCCTAGCGGGGGGGAAGCCTACGAGCAGTACTTC.

The V gene is TRBV7-2, the J gene TRBJ2-7, with 11 bases aligning to TRBD2. Germline-derived CDR1 and CDR2 are SGHTA and FQGNSA. This CDR3 spans 15 amino acids. Trimming at V came to 1 base and at J to 7 bases, leaving 6 bases not matched to a gene. This CDR3 is CASSLVLAGGQEQYF. DNA of the CDR3: TGTGCCAGCAGCTTAGTGTTAGCGGGAGGGCAAGAGCAGTACTTC.

The rearrangement joins TRBV23-1 to TRBJ1-5; tentatively, D is TRBD1 (6 bases). TRBV23-1 is classed as an ORF, of uncertain function. Trimming took off 11 bases at V and 5 bases at J, with 19 bases between the two ends. This CDR3 region has 14 residues. DNA of the CDR3: TGCGCCGTCCCGGGGAGGGGGGGCTATCAGCCCCAGCATTTT. Its protein product is CAVPGRGGYQPQHF.

The chain recombines TRBV7-2 with TRBJ1-3; 8 positions match TRBD1. There are 16 residues in the CDR3. V was pared by 4 bases and J by 2 bases, with 7 bases of the junction left unmatched. Germline V lookup: CDR1 SGHTA, CDR2 FQGNSA. CDR3 DNA: TGTGCCAGCAGCTCCGGGCAGGGGGCCCCTGGAAACACCATATATTTT. This encodes CASSSGQGAPGNTIYF.

The chain uses TRBV6-5 and TRBJ2-3, with TRBD2 matching over 8 bases. V shed 5 bases and J 5 bases; nucleotides not matched to a gene: 6. This CDR3 contains 14 residues. Germline loops: CDR1 MNHEY, CDR2 SVGAGI. The CDR3 nucleotides are TGTGCCAGCAGTACTAGCGGAACGGGAGATACGCAGTATTTT. It is translated as CASSTSGTGDTQYF.

This chain links TRBV25-1 with TRBJ1-2, with 8 bases that match TRBD1. Per the germline V gene, CDR1 is MGHDK and CDR2 is SYGVNS. Losses at the gene ends were 3 bases for V and 4 bases for J; bases not matched to a gene: 10. This CDR3 comprises 16 residues. The CDR3 region has the DNA TGTGCCAGCAGTGACAACAGGGGGAAGTCGGGCTATGGCTACACCTTC. It is translated as CASSDNRGKSGYGYTF.

The chain is built from TRBV5-1 and TRBJ2-7, with unresolved D. V lost 0 bases to trimming and J lost 2 bases, with 9 bases between them. This CDR3 is built from 14 residues. Germline CDR1 reads SGHRS; CDR2 reads YFSETQ. The DNA for the CDR3 is TGCGCCAGCAGCTTGGGTAGCACAACCTACGAGCAGTACTTC. This sequence encodes CASSLGSTTYEQYF.

This clone was recorded a few times. This CDR3 is CASSLGRGGSQETQYF. DNA of the CDR3: TGTGCCAGCAGCCTGGGCAGGGGAGGGTCTCAAGAGACCCAGTACTTC. The chain joins TRBV5-4 to TRBJ2-5, with a possible D match to TRBD2 (7 bases). Germline V gene sequence: CDR1 SGHNT, CDR2 YYREEE (reference sequence). The CDR3 has 16 residues. Trimming removed 4 bases from V and 2 bases from J, with 18 bases in between.

The CDR3 region is CASSYSNVYEGRAFF. Here the CDR3 DNA reads TGTGCCAGCAGTTACTCGAACGTATACGAAGGGAGAGCTTTCTTT. The rearrangement links TRBV6-5 to TRBJ1-1; D unresolved. The V end was cut by 0 bases, the J end by 10 bases, with 18 bases between. This CDR3 has 15 residues. Per the germline V gene, CDR1 is MNHEY and CDR2 is SVGAGI.

This clone was seen more than once but under ten times. The chain joins TRBV28 to TRBJ2-7; the match to TRBD1 covers 7 bases. This CDR3 contains 14 residues. After removal of 4 bases from V and 2 bases from J, the junction contained 5 bases not matched to a gene. Germline values: CDR1 MDHEN, CDR2 SYDVKM. In DNA, the CDR3 is TGTGCCAGCAGTTCAGGGGGAAATCCCTACGAGCAGTACTTC. Translating it yields CASSSGGNPYEQYF.